This T cell receptor beta chain is from a study of naive and memory T cell subsets. Study-level findings and limits: Clonotypes are single alpha or beta chains, not paired receptors. Naive repertoires, especially CD8, held a few larger clonotypes, possibly memory cells re-expressing CD45RA.

Of note for this clonotype: Its antigen is not identified.

Cells stained for CD3, CD4, CD8, CD45RA and CD27 were sorted into four subsets. Both TRBC1 and TRBC2 were covered by a beta constant-region primer of two equimolar oligonucleotides. Nested alpha and beta constant-region primers with the SP2 primer drove four PCR rounds on ligated cDNA. MiXCR, applied by TCRdb to the UMI-ligation and nested PCR reads, yields one record per CDR3 protein. Of around 160,000 distinct CDR3 sequences in the sample, more than 15% were seen once. The clonotype comes from a human donor in good health. Sequenced material: naive CD4+ T cells from blood.

CDR3 coding DNA: TGTGCCAGCAGCCAAGAGTCGGATACGCAGTATTTT. This encodes CASSQESDTQYF. The rearrangement uses TRBV3-1 and TRBJ2-3, with D uncertain. Germline CDR1 and CDR2: LGHDT and YNNKEL (reference sequence). This CDR3 region has 12 residues. V was cut by 0 bases and J by 6 bases, with 4 bases left in between.